This TCR beta chain was profiled in a study of blood T cell repertoires in COVID-19. On the study more broadly: The cDNA or gDNA used as material had been derived from T cells, B-cell-depleted T cells, or PBMCs.

Method: immunoSEQ multiplex PCR; TCRdb's copy keeps in-frame clones and lacks some. The data contain 130,000 to 150,000 clones, approximately 80% of them seen just once; the ten biggest clones take up about 3%. The CDR3 runs 16 residues. The ends were cut back, 2 bases at V and 7 bases at J, with 18 bases in the middle. Germline V gives CDR1 SGHTA, CDR2 FQGNSA. The sample consisted of peripheral blood. The chain employs TRBV7-2 and TRBJ2-1; weak D call: TRBD2 (5 bases). This receptor was obtained from a woman aged 40-49 years with active or convalescent COVID-19. CDR3 amino acids: CASSLSRGSFGNEQFF. The CDR3 nucleotides are TGTGCCAGCAGCTTAAGTCGGGGTAGCTTCGGGAATGAGCAGTTCTTC.